The entry below describes one T cell receptor (beta chain). The data were obtained in a study of blood T cell repertoires in COVID-19. As originally analysed: Amplifying reference gene primers gave estimates of nucleated cell counts. Sequencing used immunoSEQ multiplex PCR; TCRdb keeps in-frame clones, though not all of them. V, J and clone size are taken as reported in that table, and D and trimming were inferred from the DNA itself. The repertoire holds almost 200,000 clones, approximately 86% seen once, with under 0.95% in the top ten. The V end was cut by 4 bases, the J end by 2 bases, with 13 bases between. The CDR3 covers 14 residues. Germline CDR1 reads SGHRS; CDR2 reads YFSETQ.

The clonotype originates from a man in his 60s with COVID-19, enrolled during active disease. Sequencing was carried out using peripheral blood. The chain employs TRBV5-1 and TRBJ2-7; possibly TRBD2 for D (5 bases). The CDR3 spells CASSLDLTPYEQYF. The CDR3 nucleotides read TGCGCCAGCAGCCTGGACTTAACCCCCTACGAGCAGTACTTC. Drawing the rest from reference TRBV5-1 and TRBJ2-7, the complete variable domain is KAGVTQTPRYLIKTRGQQVTLSCSPISGHRSVSWYQQTPGQGLQFLFEYFSETQRNKGNFPGRFSGRQFSNSRSEMNVSTLELGDSALYLCASSLDLTPYEQYFGPGTRLTVT.